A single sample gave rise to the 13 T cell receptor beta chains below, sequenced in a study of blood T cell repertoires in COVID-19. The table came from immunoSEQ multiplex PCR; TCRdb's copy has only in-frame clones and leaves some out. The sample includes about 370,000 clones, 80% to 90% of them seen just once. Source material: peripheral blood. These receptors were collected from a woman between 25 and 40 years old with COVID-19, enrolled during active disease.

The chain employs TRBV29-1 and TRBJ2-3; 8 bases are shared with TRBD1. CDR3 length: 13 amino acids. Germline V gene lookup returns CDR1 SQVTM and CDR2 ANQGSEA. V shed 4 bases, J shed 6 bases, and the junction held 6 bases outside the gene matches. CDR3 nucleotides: TGCAGCGTTGGAAGACAGGGGTGGGATACGCAGTATTTT. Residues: CSVGRQGWDTQYF.

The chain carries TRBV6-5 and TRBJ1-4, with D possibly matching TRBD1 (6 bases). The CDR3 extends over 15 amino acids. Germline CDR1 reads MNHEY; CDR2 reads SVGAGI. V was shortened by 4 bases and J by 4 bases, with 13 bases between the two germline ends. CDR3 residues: CASSSTGIRNEKLFF. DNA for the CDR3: TGTGCCAGCAGTTCCACAGGGATACGTAATGAAAAACTGTTTTTT.

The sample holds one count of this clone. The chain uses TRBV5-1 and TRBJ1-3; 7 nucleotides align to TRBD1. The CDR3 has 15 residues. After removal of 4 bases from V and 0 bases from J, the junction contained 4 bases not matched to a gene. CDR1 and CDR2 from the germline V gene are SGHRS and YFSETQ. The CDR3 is CASSRTGDSGNTIYF. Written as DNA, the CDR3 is TGCGCCAGCAGCCGTACAGGGGACTCTGGAAACACCATATATTTT.

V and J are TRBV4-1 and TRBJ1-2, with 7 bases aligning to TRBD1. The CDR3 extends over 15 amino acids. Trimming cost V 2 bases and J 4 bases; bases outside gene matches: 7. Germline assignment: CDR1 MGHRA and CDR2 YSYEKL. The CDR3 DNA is TGCGCCAGCAGCCAACCGGGACAGCCACGCTATGGCTACACCTTC. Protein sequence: CASSQPGQPRYGYTF.

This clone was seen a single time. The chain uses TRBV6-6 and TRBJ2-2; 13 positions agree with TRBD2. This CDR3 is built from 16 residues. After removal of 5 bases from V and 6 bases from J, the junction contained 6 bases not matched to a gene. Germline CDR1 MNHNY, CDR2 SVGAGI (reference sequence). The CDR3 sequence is CASSQTSGRTSGELFF. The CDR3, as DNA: TGTGCCAGCAGTCAGACTAGCGGGAGGACTTCCGGGGAGCTGTTTTTT.

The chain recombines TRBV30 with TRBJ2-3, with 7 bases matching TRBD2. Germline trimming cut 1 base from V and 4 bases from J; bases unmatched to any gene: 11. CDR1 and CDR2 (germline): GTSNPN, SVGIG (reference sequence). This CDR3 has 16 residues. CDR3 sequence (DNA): TGTGCCTGGAGTGGTTGGACTAGTCGGTTCTCAGATACGCAGTATTTT. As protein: CAWSGWTSRFSDTQYF.

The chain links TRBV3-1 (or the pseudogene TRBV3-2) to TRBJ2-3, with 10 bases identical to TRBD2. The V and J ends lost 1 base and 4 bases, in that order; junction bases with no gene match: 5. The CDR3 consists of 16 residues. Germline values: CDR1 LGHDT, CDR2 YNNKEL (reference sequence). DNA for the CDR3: TGTGCCAGCAGCCAAGGGGGACTAGCGAGGGCAGATACGCAGTATTTT. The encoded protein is CASSQGGLARADTQYF.

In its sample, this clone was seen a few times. The CDR3: CASSQNPGEGSPLHF. CDR3 DNA sequence: TGCGCCAGCAGCCAAAACCCGGGGGAAGGATCACCCCTCCACTTT. The J gene is TRBJ1-6, the V gene TRBV4-1; the D gene is possibly TRBD1 (5 bases). Trimming took off 2 bases at V and 10 bases at J, with 15 bases between the two ends. This CDR3 comprises 15 residues. Germline V CDR1 and CDR2: MGHRA, YSYEKL.

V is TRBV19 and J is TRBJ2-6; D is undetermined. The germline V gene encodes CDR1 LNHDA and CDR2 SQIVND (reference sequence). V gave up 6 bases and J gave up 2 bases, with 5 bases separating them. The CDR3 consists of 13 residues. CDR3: CASSDTGANVLTF. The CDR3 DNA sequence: TGTGCCAGTAGCGACACTGGGGCCAACGTCCTGACTTTC.

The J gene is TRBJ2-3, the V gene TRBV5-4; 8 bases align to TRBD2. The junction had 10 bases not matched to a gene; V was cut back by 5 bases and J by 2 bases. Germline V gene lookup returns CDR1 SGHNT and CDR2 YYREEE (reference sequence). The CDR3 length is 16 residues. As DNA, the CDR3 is TGTGCCAGCAGTGGAGGGCCGGGAGGGGTCACAGATACGCAGTATTTT. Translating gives CASSGGPGGVTDTQYF.

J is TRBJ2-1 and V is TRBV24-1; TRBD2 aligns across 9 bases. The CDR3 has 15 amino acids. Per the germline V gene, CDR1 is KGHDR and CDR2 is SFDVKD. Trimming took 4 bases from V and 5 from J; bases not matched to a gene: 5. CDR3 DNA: TGTGCCACCAGTGAAGTGACTAGCGGAAACAATGAGCAGTTCTTC. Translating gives CATSEVTSGNNEQFF.

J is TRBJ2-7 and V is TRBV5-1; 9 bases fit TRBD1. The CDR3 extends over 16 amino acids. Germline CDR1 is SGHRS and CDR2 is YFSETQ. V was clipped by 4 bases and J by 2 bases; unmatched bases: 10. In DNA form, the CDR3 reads TGCGCCAGCAGCAAGACCGACAGGGGGTGGGCCTACGAGCAGTACTTC. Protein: CASSKTDRGWAYEQYF.

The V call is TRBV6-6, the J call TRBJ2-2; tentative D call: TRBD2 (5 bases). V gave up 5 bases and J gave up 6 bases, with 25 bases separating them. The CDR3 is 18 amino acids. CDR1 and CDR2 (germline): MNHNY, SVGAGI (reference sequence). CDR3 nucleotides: TGTGCCAGCAGTCAATCGTTCCCGGGATCTGCTAACCCCGGGGAGCTGTTTTTT. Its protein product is CASSQSFPGSANPGELFF.